Following are 12 T cell receptor beta chains from one sample sequenced in a study of blood T cells in healthy people across ages. For the second PCR, which ran for about 6 to 11 cycles, a sample-barcoded 5' primer and a J-beta primer mix were used. MiXCR, applied by TCRdb to the 5' RACE reads, yields one record per CDR3 protein. The repertoire holds about 1,500,000 distinct CDR3 sequences, with 28% as singletons. The sample was blood. All receptors come from a woman aged 25 to 39 in good health.

Comment on this clonotype: Possible read error: a much larger clone is one base away. The chain combines TRBV10-3 with TRBJ2-5; D may match TRBD1 or TRBD2 (5 bases each). The CDR3 covers 16 residues. CDR1 and CDR2 from the germline V gene are ENHRY and SYGVKD. V shed 8 bases and J shed 11 bases, with 30 bases lying between them. The CDR3 sequence: CAIHPRGVASNKEQYF. CDR3 coding DNA: TGTGCCATCCACCCTCGAGGGGTGGCTTCCAATAAGGAGCAGTACTTC.

This clonotype turned up a few times. The CDR3 bases are TGCGCCAGCAGCCAGGGAGACAGGGCCCGCACAGATACGCAGTATTTT. This encodes CASSQGDRARTDTQYF. The gene calls are TRBV4-3 and TRBJ2-3; 7 positions match TRBD1. Germline V CDR1 and CDR2: LGHNA, YSLEER. The CDR3 length is 16 residues. V lost 3 bases to trimming and J lost 1 base; unmatched junction nucleotides: 7.

This clonotype was counted ten times or more. For the CDR3, the DNA is TGTGCCAGCAGCTTAGGGGGACGGGTTCCTCAAAGAGGCTACACCTTC. Translated: CASSLGGRVPQRGYTF. The chain joins TRBV7-2 to TRBJ1-2, with TRBD1 as a possible D gene (5 bases). Germline values: CDR1 SGHTA, CDR2 FQGNSA. The V end was cut by 1 base, the J end by 8 bases, with 20 bases between. The length of the CDR3 is 16 residues.

About this clonotype itself: A much larger clone is a single base away; this may be a read error. The chain joins TRBV7-9 to TRBJ2-1; a weak D match, TRBD2 (6 bases). Germline V gene lookup returns CDR1 SEHNR and CDR2 FQNEAQ (reference sequence). The CDR3 covers 15 residues. CDR3: CASSPTEGTYDEQFF. CDR3 bases: TGTGCCAGCAGCCCGACGGAGGGGACCTACGATGAGCAGTTCTTC.

A remark on this clonotype: A much larger clone lies one base from this, so it may be a read error. This chain uses TRBV24-1 with TRBJ2-3; D perhaps matches TRBD1 (5 bases). Germline V CDR1 and CDR2: KGHDR, SFDVKD. The CDR3 totals 16 residues. The CDR3 DNA sequence: TGTGCCGCCAGCCCTCGGGCAGGGCTCCTCCAGGATACGCAGTATTTT. It is translated as CAASPRAGLLQDTQYF.

This clonotype was seen a handful of times. The chain combines TRBV7-9 with TRBJ2-7; TRBD1 aligns across 7 bases. The CDR3 totals 14 residues. V lost 5 bases, J lost 3 bases, and 7 bases stayed unmatched. In germline, CDR1 is SEHNR, CDR2 FQNEAQ (reference sequence). CDR3 region: CASSQTGTVYEQYF. CDR3 nucleotide sequence: TGTGCCAGCAGCCAAACCGGGACAGTCTACGAGCAGTACTTC.

Regarding this clonotype: It may be a read error: a sequence one base away is much more abundant. The chain uses TRBV7-2 and TRBJ2-6; D is possibly TRBD1 or TRBD2 (5 bases each). Germline V gene sequence: CDR1 SGHTA, CDR2 FQGNSA. This CDR3 has 15 amino acids. CDR3 DNA sequence: TGTGCCAGCGGCTTAATGGGGGCTGGGGCCAACGTCCTGACTTTC. Translated, it gives CASGLMGAGANVLTF.

The chain couples TRBV20-1 to TRBJ2-1, with a tentative D call TRBD1 (6 bases). V shed 2 bases and J shed 0 bases, with 11 bases lying between them. CDR3 size: 15 residues. The germline V gene has CDR1 DFQATT and CDR2 SNEGSKA (reference sequence). In DNA, the CDR3 is TGCAGTGCTAGAAAGCTGGGACACTCCTACAATGAGCAGTTCTTC. Protein sequence: CSARKLGHSYNEQFF.

This clonotype turned up a few times. The chain links TRBV20-1 to TRBJ2-1; D gene uncertain. The germline V gene has CDR1 DFQATT and CDR2 SNEGSKA (reference sequence). This CDR3 comprises 13 residues. V dropped 5 bases and J dropped 4 bases, with 12 bases sitting between them. CDR3 sequence reads: CSAARFTYNEQFF. For the CDR3, the DNA is TGCAGTGCTGCTAGGTTTACTTACAATGAGCAGTTCTTC.

There are many counts of this clonotype. The chain has TRBV20-1 and TRBJ1-2, with D possibly being TRBD1 (5 bases). Germline CDR1 DFQATT, CDR2 SNEGSKA (reference sequence). V lost 5 bases to trimming and J lost 4 bases, with 11 bases between them. The CDR3 has 12 amino acids. The DNA for the CDR3 is TGCAGTGCTCTAACCGGGGCCTATGGCTACACCTTC. Translating it yields CSALTGAYGYTF.

About this clonotype itself: A much larger clone lies a single base off, so this may be a read error. CDR3 in DNA: TGTGCCGGCAGCTTAGCCGGTGCTAACTATGGCTACACCTTC. It translates to CAGSLAGANYGYTF. This chain uses TRBV11-2 with TRBJ1-2; D is unresolved. CDR3 length: 14 residues. CDR1 is SGHAT, CDR2 FQNNGV, per germline.

This clonotype occurred many times. The CDR3 sequence is CASSQDHQGNQPQHF. Here the CDR3 DNA reads TGTGCCAGCAGCCAAGATCATCAAGGCAATCAGCCCCAGCATTTT. This sequence joins TRBV4-2 and TRBJ1-5, with D unclear. Germline V gene sequence: CDR1 LGHNA, CDR2 YNFKEQ. V lost 0 bases, J lost 2 bases, and 8 bases lay in between. This CDR3 has 15 amino acids.